The rows below give T cell receptor beta chains drawn from one sample of a study of early T cells in non-severe SARS-CoV-2 infection. TCRdb used MiXCR to reprocess the 5' RACE reads, holding one entry per CDR3 protein. The sample includes about 84,000 distinct CDR3 sequences, 9% to 13% seen only once; the top ten take approximately 2.4%. Sequencing input: whole blood. These receptors were obtained from an adult who was a healthcare worker with PCR-confirmed SARS-CoV-2 infection or an uninfected control (not recorded which). Both conserved end residues are part of each CDR3. D genes are given only for firm matches. Size tells how often a clone was seen (once, few, many) or the class of an expanded clone, and some rows leave it out.

>many|TRBD1|TRBV11-2|TRBJ1-1
CASSSGQQDTEAFF
TGTGCCAGCAGCTCGGGACAGCAAGACACTGAAGCTTTCTTT
>few|-|TRBV20-1|TRBJ2-4
CSARNQGAKNIQYF
TGCAGTGCTAGAAACCAGGGGGCCAAAAACATTCAGTACTTC
>-|-|TRBV28|TRBJ1-5
CASRPGGGNQPQHF
TGTGCCAGCAGACCAGGAGGGGGGAATCAGCCCCAGCATTTT
>many|TRBD1|TRBV5-1|TRBJ2-1
CASSRTTVNRGENNEQFF
TGCGCCAGCAGCCGAACAACTGTAAACAGGGGGGAGAACAATGAGCAGTTCTTC
>few|TRBD1|TRBV19|TRBJ1-6
CASSTGTGGSSLHF
TGTGCCAGTAGTACCGGGACAGGGGGCTCATCCCTCCACTTT
>-|TRBD1|TRBV7-2|TRBJ2-7
CASSSGQGGHEQYF
TGTGCCAGCAGCTCGGGACAGGGTGGCCACGAGCAGTACTTC
>-|TRBD1|TRBV7-9|TRBJ1-1
CASSPGDRGNTEAFF
TGTGCCAGCAGCCCCGGTGACAGGGGGAACACTGAAGCTTTCTTT
>-|-|TRBV12-3/TRBV12-4|TRBJ2-1
CASSFMGGGYNEQFF
TGTGCCAGCAGTTTTATGGGAGGAGGGTACAATGAGCAGTTCTTC
>few|TRBD1|TRBV11-2|TRBJ1-4
CASSLVRGQALGQEKLFF
TGTGCCAGCAGCTTAGTGAGAGGACAGGCCCTGGGACAGGAAAAACTGTTTTTT
>many|TRBD1|TRBV6-5|TRBJ1-6
CASSYSWTGPTLHF
TGTGCCAGCAGTTACTCGTGGACAGGGCCGACCCTCCACTTT
>many|TRBD1|TRBV9|TRBJ2-1
CASSPRGTGGNEQFF
TGTGCCAGCAGCCCCCGAGGGACAGGGGGGAATGAGCAGTTCTTC
>-|TRBD1|TRBV29-1|TRBJ1-4
CSVGTGTVRKNEKLFF
TGCAGCGTTGGGACCGGGACAGTTCGGAAAAATGAAAAACTGTTTTTT
>many|-|TRBV10-3|TRBJ2-3
CAISERADTQYF
TGTGCCATCAGTGAGCGGGCAGATACGCAGTATTTT
>few|-|TRBV19|TRBJ2-3
CASSMVAVDTQYF
TGTGCCAGTAGTATGGTAGCGGTAGATACGCAGTATTTT
>-|-|TRBV2|TRBJ2-7
CATPISYEQYF
TGTGCCACCCCAATTTCCTACGAGCAGTACTTC